The clone carrying this TCR beta chain appeared many times. Its cognate antigen is unknown. This sample holds PBMCs from roughly 10 ml fresh peripheral blood. The investigators amplified TCR beta CDR3 regions from RNA transcripts. The HTBI primer set served for first-round RT-PCR of the TCR CDR3. TCRdb redid the calling of the multiplex PCR reads with MiXCR, one entry per CDR3 protein. The table records around 610,000 distinct CDR3 sequences, about 14% of them present only once. This entry comes from a study of T cells in Graves' hyperthyroidism and ophthalmopathy. The study's findings and limits: Ophthalmopathy onset followed model prediction by a median around six months.

The CDR3 has 12 amino acids. CDR1 and CDR2 from the germline V gene are SQVTM and ANQGSEA. Unmatched junction bases numbered 3, after V lost 8 bases and J lost 1 base. This receptor was obtained from a woman in her 40s with Graves' ophthalmopathy. The material sequenced was blood. The chain recombines TRBV29-1 with TRBJ1-1, with TRBD1 identical over 8 bases. CDR3 protein: CSSGTGNTEAFF. In DNA form, the CDR3 reads TGCAGCTCGGGGACAGGGAACACTGAAGCTTTCTTT. Combining the CDR3 with reference TRBV29-1 and TRBJ1-1 gives the whole variable domain SAVISQKPSRDICQRGTSLTIQCQVDSQVTMMFWYRQQPGQSLTLIATANQGSEATYESGFVIDKFPISRPNLTFSTLTVSNMSPEDSSIYLCSSGTGNTEAFFGQGTRLTVV.